The 8 T cell receptor beta chains in this list originate from one sample, sequenced in a study of T-cell reconstitution after alpha-beta-depleted transplantation in children. Using unique molecular identifiers, the investigators prepared the TCRbeta library. TCRdb reprocessed the PCR reads with MiXCR, giving one entry per CDR3 protein. This table has approximately 50,000 distinct CDR3 sequences, about 5.7% appearing once. The sample was PBMCs, mostly from graft donor cells, taken 60 days after TCRalphabeta/CD19-depleted stem cell transplant. These receptors were obtained from a female patient aged 2 to 10 who had a stem cell transplant for aplastic anemia, so the T cells may come from the graft donor.

The V and J genes are TRBV28 and TRBJ1-2; 10 positions agree with TRBD1. The CDR3 contains 15 residues. J was trimmed by 3 bases and V by 6 bases; bases with no gene match: 7. Germline V gene data show CDR1 as MDHEN and CDR2 as SYDVKM. The CDR3 loop is CASSSGQGFYYGYTF. CDR3 nucleotide sequence: TGTGCCAGCAGCTCGGGACAGGGGTTCTACTATGGCTACACCTTC.

This clonotype was seen ten or more times. The chain joins TRBV7-9 to TRBJ2-1, with 7 bases lining up with TRBD1. The CDR3 is made up of 15 amino acids. J was trimmed by 7 bases and V by 5 bases; bases with no gene match: 11. CDR1 is SEHNR, CDR2 FQNEAQ, per germline (reference sequence). DNA of the CDR3: TGTGCCAGCAGCGGCGGACCAGGGGGTTTAAATGAGCAGTTCTTC. It translates to CASSGGPGGLNEQFF.

In this sample, this clonotype turned up once. It may be a read error: a sequence one base away is much more abundant. The gene calls are TRBV29-1 and TRBJ2-7; possibly TRBD1 for D (5 bases). Germline CDR1 SQVTM, CDR2 ANQGSEA. The CDR3 length is 12 residues. This CDR3 reads CSVMDGQYDQYF. The CDR3 DNA sequence: TGCAGCGTGATGGACGGACAATACGACCAGTACTTC.

As to this clonotype: With a much larger clone just one base away, this may be a read error. The CDR3 carries no conserved terminal phenylalanine or tryptophan, so it likely arises from a read error. The chain recombines TRBV2 with TRBJ2-6; D is perhaps TRBD1 or TRBD2 (7 bases each). Trimming shortened V by 2 bases and J by 0 bases, and 17 bases separated the two germline ends. The CDR3 loop spans 19 amino acids. CDR1 and CDR2 from the germline V gene are SNHLY and FYNNEI. This CDR3 reads CASSERGATGLSGANVLTY. For the CDR3, the DNA is TGTGCCAGCAGTGAACGGGGGGCGACAGGGCTCTCTGGGGCCAACGTCCTGACTTAC.

In this sample, this clonotype turned up many times. This chain links TRBV12-3 or TRBV12-4 with TRBJ2-3; TRBD1 is a possible D gene (6 bases). The V gene lost 3 bases and the J gene lost 5 bases, with 12 bases spanning the gap. The CDR3 totals 14 residues. This chain's CDR3 is CASSFGLGGDTQYF. CDR3 coding DNA: TGTGCCAGCAGTTTCGGCCTAGGGGGAGATACGCAGTATTTT.

This clonotype was picked up many times. The V call is TRBV5-1, the J call TRBJ2-6; 9 bases fit TRBD1. Germline CDR1 reads SGHRS; CDR2 reads YFSETQ. The CDR3 extends over 17 amino acids. Germline trimming cut 4 bases from V and 1 base from J; bases unmatched to any gene: 6. The CDR3: CASSQGQGLSGANVLTF. The CDR3 DNA reads as TGCGCCAGCAGCCAGGGACAGGGCCTGTCTGGGGCCAACGTCCTGACTTTC.

By share, this clonotype ranks as medium-sized. The chain uses TRBV7-3 and TRBJ2-5; the match to TRBD2 covers 12 bases. With 4 bases clipped from V and 5 bases from J, the junction kept 5 bases outside the gene matches. The CDR3 has 15 residues. The germline gives CDR1 SGHTA, CDR2 FQGTGA. The CDR3 here is CASSSRTSGKETQYF. The CDR3, as DNA: TGTGCCAGCAGCTCCCGGACTAGCGGGAAGGAGACCCAGTACTTC.

This clonotype has at least ten counts. This chain uses TRBV20-1 with TRBJ2-5; 11 nucleotides align to TRBD2. The CDR3 is made up of 18 amino acids. Germline trimming cut 3 bases from V and 4 bases from J; bases unmatched to any gene: 16. Germline V gene data show CDR1 as DFQATT and CDR2 as SNEGSKA (reference sequence). The CDR3 nucleotides read TGCAGTGCTAGTACGGGGCTTTTAGCGGGGGGGCCGGGAGAGACCCAGTACTTC. It encodes CSASTGLLAGGPGETQYF.